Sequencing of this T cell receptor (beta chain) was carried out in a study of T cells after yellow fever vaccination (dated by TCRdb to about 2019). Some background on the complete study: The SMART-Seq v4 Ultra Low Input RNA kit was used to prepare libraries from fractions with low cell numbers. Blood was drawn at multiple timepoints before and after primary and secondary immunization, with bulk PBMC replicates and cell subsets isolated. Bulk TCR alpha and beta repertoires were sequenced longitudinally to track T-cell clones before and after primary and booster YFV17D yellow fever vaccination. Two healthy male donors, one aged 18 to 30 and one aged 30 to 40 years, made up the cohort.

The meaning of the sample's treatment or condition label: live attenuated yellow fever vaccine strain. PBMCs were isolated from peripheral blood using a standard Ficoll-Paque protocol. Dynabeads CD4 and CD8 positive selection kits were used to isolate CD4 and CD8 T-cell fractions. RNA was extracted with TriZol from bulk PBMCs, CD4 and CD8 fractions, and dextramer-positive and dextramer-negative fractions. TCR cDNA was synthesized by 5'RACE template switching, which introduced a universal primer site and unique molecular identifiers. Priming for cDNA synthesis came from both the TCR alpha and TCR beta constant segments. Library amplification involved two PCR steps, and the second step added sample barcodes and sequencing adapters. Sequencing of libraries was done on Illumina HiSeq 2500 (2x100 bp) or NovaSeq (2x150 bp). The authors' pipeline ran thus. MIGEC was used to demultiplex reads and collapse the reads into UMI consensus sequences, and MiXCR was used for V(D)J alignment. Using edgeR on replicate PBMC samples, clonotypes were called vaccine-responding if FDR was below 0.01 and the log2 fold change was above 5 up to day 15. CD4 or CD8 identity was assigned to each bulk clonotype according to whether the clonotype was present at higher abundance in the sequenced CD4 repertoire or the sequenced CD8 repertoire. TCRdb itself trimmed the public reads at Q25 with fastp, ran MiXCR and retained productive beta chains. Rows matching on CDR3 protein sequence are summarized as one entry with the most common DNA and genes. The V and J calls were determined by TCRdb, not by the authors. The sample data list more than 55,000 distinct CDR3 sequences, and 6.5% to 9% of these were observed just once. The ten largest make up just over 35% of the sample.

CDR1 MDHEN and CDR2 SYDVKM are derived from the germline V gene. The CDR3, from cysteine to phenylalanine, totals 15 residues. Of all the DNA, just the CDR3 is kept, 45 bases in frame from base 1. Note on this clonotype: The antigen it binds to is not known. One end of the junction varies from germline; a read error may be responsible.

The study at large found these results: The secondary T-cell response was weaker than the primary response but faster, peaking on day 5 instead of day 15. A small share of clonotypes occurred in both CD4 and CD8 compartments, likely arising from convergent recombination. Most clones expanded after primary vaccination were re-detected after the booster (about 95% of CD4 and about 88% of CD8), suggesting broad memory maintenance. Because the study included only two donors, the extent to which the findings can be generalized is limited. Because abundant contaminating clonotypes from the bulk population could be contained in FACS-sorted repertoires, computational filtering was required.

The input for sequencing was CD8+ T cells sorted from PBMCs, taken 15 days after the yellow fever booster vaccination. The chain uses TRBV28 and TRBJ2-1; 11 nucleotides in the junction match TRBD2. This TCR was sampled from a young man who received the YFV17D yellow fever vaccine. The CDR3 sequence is CASSPGLAVYNKQFF. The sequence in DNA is TGTGCCAGCAGTCCGGGACTAGCGGTATACAATAAGCAGTTCTTC.